Described below is a single T cell receptor beta chain sequence and its context. The J segment lost 5 bases and the V segment lost 4 bases, leaving 4 bases of the junction unmatched. This CDR3 spans 14 amino acids. Germline CDR1 LNHDA, CDR2 SQIVND (reference sequence). The data were obtained in a study of blood T cell repertoires in COVID-19. Study in general: The United States, Italy and Spain were the sources of the acute and convalescent COVID-19 samples. The analysed material was cDNA or gDNA that came from T cells, B-cell-depleted T cells, or PBMCs.

In terms of age and location, participants ranged from about 18 to 90 years and lived in around 22 US areas. TCRdb's copy holds only in-frame clones and misses some; the assay was immunoSEQ multiplex PCR. The table shows 200,000 to 250,000 clones, with 75% to 90% occurring only once. V is TRBV19 and J is TRBJ2-3; TRBD1 agrees at 9 bases. This clonotype originated in a woman aged 40 to 50 with acute COVID-19. Sequenced sample: PBMCs or T cells enriched from blood (not recorded which). CDR3 DNA: TGTGCCAGTAGTAAGGGGACAGGGATAGATACGCAGTATTTT. Its translation is CASSKGTGIDTQYF.